This paragraph covers one T cell receptor (beta chain) sequence. Clones were sequenced by immunoSEQ multiplex PCR, and TCRdb holds only the in-frame ones, with some missing. There are around 700,000 clones in the sample; just under 90% occur only once, and approximately 0.3% lies in the top ten. This entry belongs to a study of blood T cell repertoires in COVID-19. V gave up 5 bases and J gave up 4 bases, with 9 bases separating them. This CDR3 region has 13 residues. The germline V gene has CDR1 LNHDA and CDR2 SQIVND (reference sequence). This clonotype was sampled from a young woman with acute or convalescent COVID-19. The V call is TRBV19, the J call TRBJ2-1; maybe TRBD1 (6 bases). Input material: peripheral blood. The CDR3 nucleotides read TGTGCCAGTAGTCTAACAGGGTACAATGAGCAGTTCTTC. Its protein product is CASSLTGYNEQFF.